Sequencing of this T cell receptor (beta chain) was carried out in a study of blood T cell repertoires in COVID-19. In the study's own analysis: Researchers report that nucleated cell counts were estimated from reference gene primer amplification. Repertoires were generated with immunoSEQ multiplex PCR, while TCRdb's copy carries only in-frame clones and drops some. V and J calls and clone size are as listed in that table; D and trimming were resolved from the DNA. Here the sample spans more than 45,000 clones, roughly 80% being singletons. In this sample, this clone turned up a few times. Per germline, CDR1 MNHEY and CDR2 SMNVEV (reference sequence). Trimming left V 11 bases short and J 13 bases short, with 12 bases between. The CDR3 loop spans 10 amino acids.

The V gene is TRBV27, the J gene TRBJ1-6; D gene uncertain. This receptor was identified in a man older than 75 with COVID-19, enrolled during active disease. Sequencing input: peripheral blood. CDR3 bases: TGTGCCCGACCGCCGGGGCCCCTCCACTTT. Its translation is CARPPGPLHF.